A single sample is the source of the 18 T cell receptor beta chains below, sequenced in a study of blood T cell repertoires in COVID-19. Sequenced by immunoSEQ multiplex PCR; TCRdb stores in-frame clones only, minus some. The data hold about 130,000 clones, with about four fifths observed a single time. Source material: peripheral blood. These receptors originate from an elderly woman with acute or convalescent COVID-19.

The chain is built from TRBV11-2 and TRBJ1-1; D uncertain. CDR1 and CDR2 from the germline V gene are SGHAT and FQNNGV. CDR3 length: 14 residues. Trimming removed 1 base at V and 4 bases at J, with 10 bases between. The CDR3, as DNA: TGTGCCAGCAGCTTAGTTCGGGAATCCACTGAAGCTTTCTTT. This codes for CASSLVRESTEAFF.

Points on this clone: Distinct nucleotide sequences in the sample also encode this CDR3. The chain links TRBV2 to TRBJ1-1; D might be TRBD1 (5 bases). V shed 6 bases and J shed 0 bases, with 8 bases lying between them. This CDR3 region has 13 residues. CDR1 is SNHLY and CDR2 is FYNNEI in the germline V gene. CDR3 sequence reads: CASRETVNTEAFF. The CDR3 region has the DNA TGTGCCAGCAGGGAGACAGTGAACACTGAAGCTTTCTTT.

The chain joins TRBV7-9 to TRBJ1-1, with D possibly being TRBD1 (5 bases). The CDR3 loop spans 16 amino acids. In germline, CDR1 is SEHNR, CDR2 FQNEAQ (reference sequence). V lost 5 bases and J lost 0, with 16 bases in between. The CDR3 DNA sequence: TGTGCCAGCAGCCCCTGGTCGGGGGAATTGAACACTGAAGCTTTCTTT. It specifies CASSPWSGELNTEAFF.

The J gene is TRBJ1-3, the V gene TRBV4-1; no clear D gene. This CDR3 has 17 residues. Trimming pared 0 bases from V and 7 bases from J, leaving 19 bases between. Germline loops: CDR1 MGHRA, CDR2 YSYEKL. The CDR3 DNA follows: TGCGCCAGCAGCCAAGAGGTCGGCAGTGCGGCTTTGAACACCATATATTTT. Translating it yields CASSQEVGSAALNTIYF.

The rearrangement joins TRBV11-2 to TRBJ2-2; TRBD2 matches 7 bases. The CDR3 spans 16 residues. V was clipped by 1 base and J by 6 bases; unmatched bases: 8. Germline values: CDR1 SGHAT, CDR2 FQNNGV. For the CDR3, the DNA is TGTGCCAGCAGCTTAGTCGTGCGGGGGAGGGCCGGGGAGCTGTTTTTT. Translating it yields CASSLVVRGRAGELFF.

V usage is TRBV4-1 and J usage is TRBJ1-5, with a possible D match to TRBD1 (5 bases). Germline V lookup: CDR1 MGHRA, CDR2 YSYEKL. Trimming removed 0 bases at V and 6 bases at J, with 12 bases between. The CDR3 covers 15 residues. CDR3 in amino acids: CASSQEPGNGQPQHF. The CDR3 bases are TGCGCCAGCAGCCAAGAGCCAGGGAACGGTCAGCCCCAGCATTTT.

The chain uses TRBV3-1 (or the pseudogene TRBV3-2) and TRBJ1-3; D gene ambiguous. Germline-derived CDR1 and CDR2 are LGHDT and YNNKEL (reference sequence). Trimming took 3 bases from V and 0 from J, leaving 15 bases between them. The CDR3 spans 17 residues. CDR3 amino acids: CASSHGAALSSGNTIYF. As DNA, the CDR3 is TGTGCCAGCAGCCACGGAGCAGCTTTGAGCTCTGGAAACACCATATATTTT.

This clone has just a few counts. The V gene is TRBV5-4, the J gene TRBJ2-7; 12 bases align to TRBD2. The ends lost 5 bases at V and 7 bases at J; junction bases unmatched: 7. The length of the CDR3 is 14 residues. The germline gives CDR1 SGHNT, CDR2 YYREEE (reference sequence). CDR3 coding DNA: TGTGCCAGCAGTTTAATAGGACTAGCGGGGGAGCAGTACTTC. This translates into CASSLIGLAGEQYF.

This CDR3 is CASSLGVGAGYVHNSPLHF. Written as DNA, the CDR3 is TGTGCCAGCAGCTTAGGCGTTGGGGCAGGATATGTTCATAATTCACCCCTCCACTTT. The J gene is TRBJ1-6, the V gene TRBV13; D possibly corresponds to TRBD1 (5 bases). The CDR3 is 19 residues long. The germline V gene has CDR1 PRHDT and CDR2 FYEKMQ (reference sequence). Trimming stripped 0 bases from V and 5 bases from J, with 20 bases between.

This clone has just one count. V gene TRBV18 combines with J gene TRBJ2-1, with D possibly TRBD1 on 5 matching bases. V lost 3 bases, J lost 5 bases, and 11 bases lay in between. The germline CDR1 and CDR2 sequences are KGHSH and LQKENI. This CDR3 is built from 14 residues. CDR3 DNA: TGTGCCAGCTCACCTGTTGGGGCACACAATGAGCAGTTCTTC. Amino acids: CASSPVGAHNEQFF.

The rearrangement links TRBV10-3 to TRBJ1-4, with 8 nucleotides matching TRBD1. V dropped 2 bases and J dropped 4; count of bases not matched to a gene: 3. Germline CDR1 reads ENHRY; CDR2 reads SYGVKD. This CDR3 spans 15 amino acids. CDR3 sequence reads: CAISEEDRDNEKLFF. The CDR3 nucleotides are TGTGCCATCAGTGAGGAGGACAGGGATAATGAAAAACTGTTTTTT.

J is TRBJ2-7 and V is TRBV5-4, with D possibly matching TRBD2 (6 bases). The V and J ends lost 1 base and 6 bases respectively, with 14 bases between them. Germline V gene sequence: CDR1 SGHNT, CDR2 YYREEE (reference sequence). This CDR3 comprises 14 residues. The CDR3 DNA sequence: TGTGCCAGCAGCTTGTCACTAGCATCCCCCGAGCAGTACTTC. It is translated as CASSLSLASPEQYF.

This chain uses TRBV3-1 (or the pseudogene TRBV3-2) with TRBJ2-5; possibly TRBD1 for D (5 bases). The V gene lost 2 bases and the J gene lost 4 bases, with 17 bases spanning the gap. Germline loops: CDR1 LGHDT, CDR2 YNNKEL (reference sequence). The CDR3 totals 16 residues. CDR3 bases: TGTGCCAGCAGCCAATTTTCCCTCGGACAACGAGAGACCCAGTACTTC. Translation gives CASSQFSLGQRETQYF.

This chain joins TRBV30 and TRBJ1-1; possibly TRBD1 for D (6 bases). The germline V gene has CDR1 GTSNPN and CDR2 SVGIG (reference sequence). The CDR3 length is 13 residues. V was trimmed by 0 bases and J by 5 bases, leaving 10 bases between them. The DNA of the CDR3 is TGTGCCTGGAGTGTATCCAGGGGAACTGAAGCTTTCTTT. Protein sequence: CAWSVSRGTEAFF.

J is TRBJ1-5 and V is TRBV5-1; possible D gene TRBD1, 6 bases. From germline, CDR1 is SGHRS and CDR2 YFSETQ. The CDR3 is 15 residues long. V dropped 4 bases and J dropped 0 bases, with 11 bases sitting between them. The chain's CDR3 is CASSLRGYSNQPQHF. The CDR3, as DNA: TGCGCCAGCAGCCTCAGGGGTTATAGCAATCAGCCCCAGCATTTT.

The chain has TRBV27 and TRBJ2-3; a possible D gene is TRBD1 (6 bases). The CDR3 covers 18 residues. The germline gives CDR1 MNHEY, CDR2 SMNVEV (reference sequence). Trimming cost V 2 bases and J 1 base, with 19 bases left between them. The CDR3 DNA sequence: TGTGCCAGCAGTTTAGACCCCTTCGACAGGATGGGCACAGATACGCAGTATTTT. Protein product: CASSLDPFDRMGTDTQYF.

This clone has more than one count but fewer than ten. The rearrangement joins TRBV18 to TRBJ1-6; 9 bases line up with TRBD1. The CDR3 totals 18 residues. Per the germline V gene, CDR1 is KGHSH and CDR2 is LQKENI. V shed 4 bases and J 7 bases; nucleotides not matched to a gene: 14. The CDR3 here is CASSQQYIRDRANSPLHF. In nucleotides, the CDR3 is TGTGCCAGCTCACAACAGTACATACGGGACAGGGCCAATTCACCCCTCCACTTT. Drawing the rest from reference TRBV18 and TRBJ1-6, the complete variable domain is NAGVMQNPRHLVRRRGQEARLRCSPMKGHSHVYWYRQLPEEGLKFMVYLQKENIIDESGMPKERFSAEFPKEGPSILRIQQVVRGDSAAYFCASSQQYIRDRANSPLHFGNGTRLTVT.

This chain joins TRBV6-5 and TRBJ1-2; maybe TRBD1 (5 bases). The length of the CDR3 is 13 residues. Germline loops: CDR1 MNHEY, CDR2 SVGAGI. V shed 7 bases and J shed 5 bases, with 14 bases lying between them. CDR3 sequence reads: CASNKGGDYGYTF. CDR3 DNA: TGTGCCAGCAATAAGGGAGGGGATTATGGCTACACCTTC.